This note documents a single T cell receptor beta chain sequence. Its antigen is not identified. This CDR3 comprises 13 residues. The data were taken from a study of CD8+CD57+ T cells in acquired aplastic anemia. Study as a whole: Yields of DNA that came from sorted CD4+ and CD8+ cells averaged roughly 3.2 ug. Healthy-donor CD4+ cells averaged about 9.9 million reads. Notes on the study in general: Patients and controls shared twenty-nine CD8+ CDR3 sequences, highly expressed in patients.

CDR3 and TCR beta VDJ profiling relied on genomic DNA as the template. TCRdb redid the calling of the reads with MiXCR, one entry per CDR3 protein. The data contain 400,000 to 450,000 distinct CDR3 sequences, around 68% of them seen just once; the ten biggest clones take up under 5%. This chain links TRBV12-3 or TRBV12-4 with TRBJ1-1; no reliable D call. Sequencing used sorted CD4+, CD8+, or CD8+CD57+ T cells (not recorded which) from PBMCs. The sequence was obtained from a human donor in good health, serving as a control. The DNA for the CDR3 is TGTGCTAGTGGTTTGGCTCAAGGCACTGAAGCTTTCTTT. This sequence encodes CASGLAQGTEAFF.